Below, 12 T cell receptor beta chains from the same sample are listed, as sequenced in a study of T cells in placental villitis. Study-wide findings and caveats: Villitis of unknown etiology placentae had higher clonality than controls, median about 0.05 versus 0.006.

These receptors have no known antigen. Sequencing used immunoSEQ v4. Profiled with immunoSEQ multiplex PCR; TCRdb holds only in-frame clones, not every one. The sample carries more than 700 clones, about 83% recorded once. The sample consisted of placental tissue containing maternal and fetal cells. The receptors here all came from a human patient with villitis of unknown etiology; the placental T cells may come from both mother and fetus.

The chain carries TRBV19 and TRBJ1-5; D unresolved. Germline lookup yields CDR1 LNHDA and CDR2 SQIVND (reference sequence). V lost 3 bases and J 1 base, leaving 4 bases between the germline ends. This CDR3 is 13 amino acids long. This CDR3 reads CASSMGSNQPQHF. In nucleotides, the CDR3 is TGTGCCAGTAGTATGGGGAGCAATCAGCCCCAGCATTTT.

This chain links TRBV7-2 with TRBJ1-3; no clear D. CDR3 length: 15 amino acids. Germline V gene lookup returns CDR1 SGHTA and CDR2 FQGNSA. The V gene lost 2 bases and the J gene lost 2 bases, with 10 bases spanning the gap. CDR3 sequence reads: CASSLLFPPGNTIYF. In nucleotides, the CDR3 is TGTGCCAGCAGCTTATTATTCCCACCTGGAAACACCATATATTTT.

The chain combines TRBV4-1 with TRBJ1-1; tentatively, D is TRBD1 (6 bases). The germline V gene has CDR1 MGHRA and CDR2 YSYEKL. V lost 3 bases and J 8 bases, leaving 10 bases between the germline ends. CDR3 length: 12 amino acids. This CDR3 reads CASSQIQGEAFF. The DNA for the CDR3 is TGCGCCAGCAGCCAGATTCAGGGGGAAGCTTTCTTT.

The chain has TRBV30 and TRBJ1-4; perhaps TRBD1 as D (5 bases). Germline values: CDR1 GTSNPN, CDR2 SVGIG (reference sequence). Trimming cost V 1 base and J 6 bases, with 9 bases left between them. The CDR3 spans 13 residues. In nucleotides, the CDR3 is TGTGCCTGGAGTGACGGGGCGGATGAAAAACTGTTTTTT. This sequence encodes CAWSDGADEKLFF. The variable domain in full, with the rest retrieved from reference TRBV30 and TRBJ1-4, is SQTIHQWPATLVQPVGSPLSLECTVEGTSNPNLYWYRQAAGRGLQLLFYSVGIGQISSEVPQNLSASRPQDRQFILSSKKLLLSDSGFYLCAWSDGADEKLFFGSGTQLSVL.

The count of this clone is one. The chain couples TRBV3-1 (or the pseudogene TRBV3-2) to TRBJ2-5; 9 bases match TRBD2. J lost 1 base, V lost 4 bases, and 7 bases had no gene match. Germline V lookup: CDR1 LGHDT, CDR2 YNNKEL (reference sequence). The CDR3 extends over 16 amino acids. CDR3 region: CASSLRLAVLQETQYF. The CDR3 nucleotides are TGTGCCAGCAGCCTCAGACTAGCGGTCCTCCAAGAGACCCAGTACTTC.

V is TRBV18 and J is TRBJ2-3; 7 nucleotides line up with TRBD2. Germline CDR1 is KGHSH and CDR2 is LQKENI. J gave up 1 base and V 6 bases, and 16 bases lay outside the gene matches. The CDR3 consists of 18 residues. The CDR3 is CASSPTSDGIARTDTQYF. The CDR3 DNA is TGTGCCAGCTCCCCAACTAGCGACGGCATTGCCCGCACAGATACGCAGTATTTT.

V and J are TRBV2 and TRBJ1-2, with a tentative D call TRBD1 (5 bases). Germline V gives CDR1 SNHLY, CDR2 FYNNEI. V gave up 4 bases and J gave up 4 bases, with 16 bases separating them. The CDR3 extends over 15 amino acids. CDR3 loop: CASSGQILLTYGYTF. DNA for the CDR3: TGTGCCAGCAGTGGACAGATTTTACTTACCTATGGCTACACCTTC.

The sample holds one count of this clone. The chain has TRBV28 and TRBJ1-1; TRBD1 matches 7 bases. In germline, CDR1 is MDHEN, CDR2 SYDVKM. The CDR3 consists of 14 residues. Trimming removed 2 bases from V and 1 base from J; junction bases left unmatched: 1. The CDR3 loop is CASSLGTENTEAFF. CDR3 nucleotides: TGTGCCAGCAGTTTAGGGACAGAGAACACTGAAGCTTTCTTT.

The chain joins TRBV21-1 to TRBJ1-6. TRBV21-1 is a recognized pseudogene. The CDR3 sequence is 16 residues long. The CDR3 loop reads CASSKVAGSLNSPLHF. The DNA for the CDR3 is TGTGCCAGCAGCAAGGTAGCAGGGAGTTTGAATTCACCCCTCCACTTT.

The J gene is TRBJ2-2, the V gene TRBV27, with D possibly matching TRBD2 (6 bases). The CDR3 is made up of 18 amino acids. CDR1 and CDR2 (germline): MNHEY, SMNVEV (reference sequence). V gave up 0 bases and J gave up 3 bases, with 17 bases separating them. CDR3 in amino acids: CASSLSGWSSAYTGELFF. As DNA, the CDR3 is TGTGCCAGCAGTTTATCGGGGTGGTCTAGCGCATACACCGGGGAGCTGTTTTTT.

CDR3 in DNA: TGTGCCAGCAGTTACGGGGGCTATGGCTACACCTTC. Translating it yields CASSYGGYGYTF. The chain combines TRBV6-5 with TRBJ1-2, with D possibly matching TRBD1 (5 bases). The CDR3 spans 12 residues. Per the germline V gene, CDR1 is MNHEY and CDR2 is SVGAGI. Trimming left V 2 bases short and J 4 bases short, with 5 bases between.

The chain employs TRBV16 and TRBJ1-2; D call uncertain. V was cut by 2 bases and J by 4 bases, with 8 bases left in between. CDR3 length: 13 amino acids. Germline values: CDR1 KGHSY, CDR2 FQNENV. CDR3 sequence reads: CASSQDFSYGYTF. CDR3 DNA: TGTGCCAGCAGCCAAGACTTCTCCTATGGCTACACCTTC.